The 22 T cell receptor beta chains in this list originate from one sample, sequenced in a study of PD-L1 blockade in urothelial cancer. The table came from immunoSEQ multiplex PCR; TCRdb's copy has only in-frame clones and leaves some out. The sample holds about 52,000 clones, approximately 84% seen once. Specimen: PBMCs, collected around atezolizumab (anti-PD-L1) treatment. These receptors all come from a man aged 40-49 years with urothelial cancer.

The chain uses TRBV11-2 and TRBJ2-7, with TRBD1 identical over 10 bases. The ends lost 5 bases at V and 7 bases at J; junction bases unmatched: 8. Looked up from germline, CDR1 is SGHAT and CDR2 is FQNNGV. The length of the CDR3 is 14 residues. The DNA of the CDR3 is TGTGCCAGCAGCCTCCGACAGGGGGCGCTGGAGCAGTACTTC. Translated: CASSLRQGALEQYF.

V is TRBV20-1 and J is TRBJ1-2; D is unclear. The CDR3 contains 11 residues. V gave up 1 base and J gave up 8 bases, with 8 bases separating them. Germline V gene lookup returns CDR1 DFQATT and CDR2 SNEGSKA (reference sequence). The CDR3 spells CSARVGWGYTF. Here the CDR3 DNA reads TGCAGTGCTAGAGTGGGCTGGGGCTACACCTTC.

This clone has more than one count but fewer than ten. V gene TRBV19 combines with J gene TRBJ2-7; 11 bases are a match to TRBD1. The CDR3 covers 15 residues. V was clipped by 5 bases and J by 3 bases; unmatched bases: 6. Germline-derived CDR1 and CDR2 are LNHDA and SQIVND (reference sequence). The CDR3 region is CASSVGQGAGYEQYF. CDR3 DNA sequence: TGTGCCAGTAGTGTCGGACAGGGGGCTGGCTACGAGCAGTACTTC. Full variable domain (remainder filled in from reference TRBV19 and TRBJ2-7): DGGITQSPKYLFRKEGQNVTLSCEQNLNHDAMYWYRQDPGQGLRLIYYSQIVNDFQKGDIAEGYSVSREKKESFPLTVTSAQKNPTAFYLCASSVGQGAGYEQYFGPGTRLTVT.

This CDR3 is CASSAVSETQYF. In nucleotides, the CDR3 is TGTGCCAGCAGTGCCGTTTCGGAGACCCAGTACTTC. The chain couples TRBV6-1 to TRBJ2-5, with D uncertain. Germline lookup yields CDR1 MNHNS and CDR2 SASEGT. There are 12 residues in the CDR3. Trimming took off 4 bases at V and 5 bases at J, with 8 bases between the two ends.

The chain carries TRBV5-6 and TRBJ2-6; the D gene is possibly TRBD2 (5 bases). Germline V gives CDR1 SGHDT, CDR2 YYEEEE. V was trimmed by 6 bases and J by 1 base, leaving 8 bases between them. This CDR3 comprises 14 residues. Here the CDR3 reads CASTRGSGANVLTF. For the CDR3, the DNA is TGTGCCAGCACCCGGGGTTCTGGGGCCAACGTCCTGACTTTC.

V gene TRBV29-1 combines with J gene TRBJ2-7; tentatively, D is TRBD1 (6 bases). Between the trimmed V and J ends, which lost 5 bases and 3 bases, there was a span of 14 bases. This CDR3 is built from 13 residues. Germline CDR1 is SQVTM and CDR2 is ANQGSEA. The CDR3, as DNA: TGCAGCGTTCGAGGGGGTGGGAGCTACGAGCAGTACTTC. Translating gives CSVRGGGSYEQYF.

The chain joins TRBV28 to TRBJ2-7; TRBD2 matches 7 bases. Losses at the gene ends were 2 bases for V and 0 bases for J; bases not matched to a gene: 10. The CDR3 has 17 amino acids. Germline CDR1 is MDHEN and CDR2 is SYDVKM. DNA for the CDR3: TGTGCCAGCAGTTTAGTGGGGGTAGCGGGTGCCTCCTACGAGCAGTACTTC. Translating gives CASSLVGVAGASYEQYF.

This clone was seen just once. The chain joins TRBV7-6 to TRBJ2-3; a possible D gene is TRBD1 (7 bases). The germline gives CDR1 SGHVS, CDR2 FNYEAQ. Trimming pared 2 bases from V and 4 bases from J, leaving 16 bases between. The CDR3 is 16 residues long. In nucleotides, the CDR3 is TGTGCCAGCAGCTTAATCTGGAGGGACAGCTCAGATACGCAGTATTTT. Its translation is CASSLIWRDSSDTQYF.

In its sample, this clone was seen a few times. The chain is built from TRBV29-1 and TRBJ2-1, with TRBD2 matching over 11 bases. Unmatched junction bases numbered 1, after V lost 6 bases and J lost 6 bases. This CDR3 has 12 residues. Germline V gene lookup returns CDR1 SQVTM and CDR2 ANQGSEA. The CDR3 coding sequence is TGCAGCGTACTAGCGGGAGTCAATGAGCAGTTCTTC. It codes for CSVLAGVNEQFF.

This rearrangement joins TRBV4-3 to TRBJ2-2; D not resolved. The CDR3 consists of 14 residues. The germline V gene has CDR1 LGHNA and CDR2 YSLEER. Trimming left V 2 bases short and J 6 bases short, with 10 bases between. DNA for the CDR3: TGCGCCAGCAGCCAACTGAGAGCCTCCGGGGAGCTGTTTTTT. Protein product: CASSQLRASGELFF.

Only a few counts were recorded for this clone. The chain carries TRBV28 and TRBJ1-1, with 7 bases fitting TRBD1. The CDR3 covers 15 residues. V was pared by 3 bases and J by 8 bases, with 12 bases of the junction left unmatched. CDR1 MDHEN and CDR2 SYDVKM come from the germline V gene. The CDR3 loop reads CASSFRGGPTLEAFF. In DNA form, the CDR3 reads TGTGCCAGCAGTTTCCGAGGGGGCCCTACCCTAGAAGCTTTCTTT.

In this sample, this clone turned up once. The CDR3 sequence is CASRDFQETQYF. The CDR3 coding sequence is TGTGCCAGCAGGGACTTCCAAGAGACCCAGTACTTC. The rearrangement links TRBV19 to TRBJ2-5, with D possibly matching TRBD2 (6 bases). Germline values: CDR1 LNHDA, CDR2 SQIVND (reference sequence). Trimming removed 9 bases at V and 1 base at J, with 9 bases between. There are 12 residues in the CDR3. The full variable domain, rest sourced from reference TRBV19 and TRBJ2-5, is DGGITQSPKYLFRKEGQNVTLSCEQNLNHDAMYWYRQDPGQGLRLIYYSQIVNDFQKGDIAEGYSVSREKKESFPLTVTSAQKNPTAFYLCASRDFQETQYFGPGTRLLVL.

The chain is built from TRBV2 and TRBJ1-3, with no clear D. CDR1 SNHLY and CDR2 FYNNEI come from the germline V gene. Trimming left V 4 bases short and J 0 bases short, with 7 bases between. This CDR3 has 14 amino acids. CDR3: CASSGQASGNTIYF. In DNA form, the CDR3 reads TGTGCCAGCAGTGGCCAGGCCTCTGGAAACACCATATATTTT.

The V call is TRBV10-3, the J call TRBJ2-7; 15 nucleotides line up with TRBD2. The CDR3 spans 18 residues. Unmatched junction bases numbered 4, after V lost 0 bases and J lost 1 base. Germline V gene sequence: CDR1 ENHRY, CDR2 SYGVKD. In nucleotides, the CDR3 is TGTGCCATCAGTGAGTCGGGACTAGCGGGAGGCATATCCTACGAGCAGTACTTC. Translating it yields CAISESGLAGGISYEQYF.

The chain combines TRBV10-3 with TRBJ2-7; the D gene is possibly TRBD2 (5 bases). V dropped 5 bases and J dropped 3 bases, with 14 bases sitting between them. The CDR3 is made up of 14 amino acids. Germline CDR1 and CDR2: ENHRY and SYGVKD. The CDR3 sequence is CAISTEGTIYEQYF. Written as DNA, the CDR3 is TGTGCCATCAGTACCGAGGGTACGATCTACGAGCAGTACTTC.

V is TRBV28 and J is TRBJ1-3; D not certain. This CDR3 has 13 amino acids. From germline, CDR1 is MDHEN and CDR2 SYDVKM. Trimming removed 6 bases at V and 0 bases at J, with 6 bases between. The CDR3 DNA reads TGTGCCAGCAGCTATTTCTCTGGAAACACCATATATTTT. This gives the protein CASSYFSGNTIYF.

The chain employs TRBV25-1 and TRBJ1-1; TRBD1 might be the D (5 bases). The CDR3 is 15 residues long. V lost 1 base to trimming and J lost 5 bases, with 14 bases between them. From germline, CDR1 is MGHDK and CDR2 SYGVNS. The CDR3 DNA is TGTGCCAGCAGTGAATCAAAGGGACTTACAACTGAAGCTTTCTTT. Translating gives CASSESKGLTTEAFF.

The chain recombines TRBV30 with TRBJ2-7; D unresolved. Germline V gene lookup returns CDR1 GTSNPN and CDR2 SVGIG (reference sequence). Trimming took 3 bases from V and 2 from J, leaving 5 bases between them. The CDR3 length is 11 residues. CDR3 amino acids: CAWSFAYEQYF. CDR3 coding DNA: TGTGCCTGGAGCTTTGCCTACGAGCAGTACTTC.

CDR3 bases: TGTGCCACGCCCCGGGACACCCCGGCATATGGCTACACCTTC. Encoded protein: CATPRDTPAYGYTF. V is TRBV6-1 and J is TRBJ1-2, with a tentative D call TRBD1 (6 bases). This CDR3 region has 14 residues. Germline V gene lookup returns CDR1 MNHNS and CDR2 SASEGT. Deletions cut 10 bases from V and 5 bases from J, with 20 bases between.

The chain recombines TRBV28 with TRBJ1-2; possibly TRBD1 for D (5 bases). The CDR3 is 14 amino acids. Per the germline V gene, CDR1 is MDHEN and CDR2 is SYDVKM. Trimming cost V 4 bases and J 3 bases, with 12 bases left between them. CDR3 amino acids: CASSSLGGDYGYTF. The CDR3 DNA sequence: TGTGCCAGCAGTTCGCTGGGGGGGGACTATGGCTACACCTTC.

The chain combines TRBV5-1 with TRBJ1-2; TRBD1 matches at 7 bases. This CDR3 region has 13 residues. Germline CDR1 is SGHRS and CDR2 is YFSETQ. Unmatched junction bases numbered 4, after V lost 4 bases and J lost 4 bases. CDR3 residues: CASSTDRRYGYTF. CDR3 sequence (DNA): TGCGCCAGCAGCACGGACAGGCGCTATGGCTACACCTTC.

The gene calls are TRBV27 and TRBJ2-7, with 7 bases that match TRBD2. V shed 6 bases and J 3 bases; nucleotides not matched to a gene: 8. The CDR3 covers 14 residues. Germline CDR1 reads MNHEY; CDR2 reads SMNVEV (reference sequence). Here the CDR3 DNA reads TGTGCCAGCAGCGTTCGGGGGGAACGCTACGAGCAGTACTTC. The encoded protein is CASSVRGERYEQYF.